This TCR beta chain was found in a study of cytomegalovirus exposure and HLA in healthy donors. In the PCR, 60 Vbeta and 13 Jbeta primers were used. The repertoire was sequenced with immunoSEQ multiplex PCR; TCRdb's copy has only in-frame clones and lacks some. The profile shows 150,000 to 250,000 clones, 65% to 90% of them singletons. Study outcomes and limitations: When analyzed later, the rates of TCR association showed variation by HLA locus, with DRB1 the most and HLA-C the fewest. In a later analysis, at a false discovery rate of 0.05, 15,000 to 20,000 TCR beta sequences matched HLA alleles. Relative to the approximately 660-donor mean, N-insertions were reportedly fewer in an Asian-associated ancestry cluster in a later analysis. For most subjects, TCR beta sequences were reported to predict HLA-A and HLA-B alleles with accuracy.

In regard to this clone: The antigen is not known.

Per germline, CDR1 SGHAT and CDR2 FQNNGV. The CDR3 is 16 residues long. V lost 4 bases to trimming and J lost 5 bases, with 21 bases between them. The sequencing sample was made of PBMCs. This TCR derives from a woman aged 50 to 60 in good health and CMV-seronegative. This chain connects TRBV11-2 to TRBJ2-7, with a weak D call TRBD1 (6 bases). This CDR3 is CASSSARGARRHEQYF. The DNA of the CDR3 is TGTGCCAGCAGCTCAGCCAGGGGAGCCCGTCGTCACGAGCAGTACTTC.